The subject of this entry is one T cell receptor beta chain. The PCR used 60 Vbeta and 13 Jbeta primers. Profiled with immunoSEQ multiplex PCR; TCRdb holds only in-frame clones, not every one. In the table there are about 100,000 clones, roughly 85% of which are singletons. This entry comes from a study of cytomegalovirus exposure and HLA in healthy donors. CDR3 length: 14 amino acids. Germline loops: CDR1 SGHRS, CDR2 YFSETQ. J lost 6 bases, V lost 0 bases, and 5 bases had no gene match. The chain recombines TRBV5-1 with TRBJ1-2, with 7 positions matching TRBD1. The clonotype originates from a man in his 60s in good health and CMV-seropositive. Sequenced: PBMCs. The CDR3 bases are TGCGCCAGCAGCTTGGAAGGGGGCGCGCATGGCTACACCTTC. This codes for CASSLEGGAHGYTF.